This T cell receptor beta chain stems from a study of shared clonotypes between healthy human individuals. Points from the study as a whole: The researchers took only blood, and tissue repertoires probably look different.

From germline, CDR1 is SGHRS and CDR2 YFSETQ. V lost 4 bases and J lost 6, with 14 bases in between. The CDR3 totals 14 residues. Remarks on this clone: Antigen unknown.

All donors were healthy HIV-negative adults lacking recent acute infections or vaccinations. Only in-frame clones appear in the TCRdb table, and some are missing; sequencing was by immunoSEQ multiplex PCR. This sample yields about 2.3 million clones, of which around 90% are seen a single time; 0.37% belongs to the top ten. Sequencing was performed on naive CD4+ T cells from PBMCs. Subset noted: CD45RA+ positively selected. The sequence was obtained from a man younger than 35 in good health. Some clones in this sample may be carry-over from other donors' samples. The genes are TRBV5-1 and TRBJ2-1, with D uncertain. CDR3 sequence: CASSLDPMSNEQFF. CDR3 in DNA: TGCGCCAGCAGCCTGGACCCAATGTCCAATGAGCAGTTCTTC. The full variable domain, in which reference TRBV5-1 and TRBJ2-1 provide the parts outside the CDR3, is KAGVTQTPRYLIKTRGQQVTLSCSPISGHRSVSWYQQTPGQGLQFLFEYFSETQRNKGNFPGRFSGRQFSNSRSEMNVSTLELGDSALYLCASSLDPMSNEQFFGPGTRLTVL.